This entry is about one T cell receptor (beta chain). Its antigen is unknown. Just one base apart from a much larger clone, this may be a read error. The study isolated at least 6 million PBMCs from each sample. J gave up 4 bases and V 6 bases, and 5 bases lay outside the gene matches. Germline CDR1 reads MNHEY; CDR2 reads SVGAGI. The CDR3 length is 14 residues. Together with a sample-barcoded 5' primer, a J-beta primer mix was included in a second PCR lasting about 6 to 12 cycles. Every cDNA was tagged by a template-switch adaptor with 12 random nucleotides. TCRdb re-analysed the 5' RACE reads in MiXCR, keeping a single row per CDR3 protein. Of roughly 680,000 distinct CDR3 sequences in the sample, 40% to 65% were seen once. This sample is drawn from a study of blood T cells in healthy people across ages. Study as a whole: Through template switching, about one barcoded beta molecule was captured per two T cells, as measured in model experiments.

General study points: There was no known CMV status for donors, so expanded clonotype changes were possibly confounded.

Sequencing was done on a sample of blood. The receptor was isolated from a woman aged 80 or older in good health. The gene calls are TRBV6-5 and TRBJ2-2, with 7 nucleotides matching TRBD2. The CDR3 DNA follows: TGTGCCAGCAGCCCCTGGACTAGCACCGGGGAGCTGTTTTTT. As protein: CASSPWTSTGELFF.